These 30 T cell receptor beta chains originate from one sample sequenced in a study of OX40 agonist ivuxolimab in advanced cancers. Produced via immunoSEQ multiplex PCR; TCRdb's table is partial and in-frame only. This sample has roughly 100,000 clones, with about nine tenths found just once. This specimen was CD4+ or CD8+ T cells sorted from blood, taken in a trial of the OX40 agonist ivuxolimab. Receptors originate from an adult with an advanced solid tumor such as melanoma, head and neck, liver or kidney cancer.

The CDR3 DNA sequence: TGTGCCAGCAGCTTAGCGACTAGCGGGAGGGGCGATGAGCAGTTCTTC. It codes for CASSLATSGRGDEQFF. The gene calls are TRBV11-3 and TRBJ2-1, with 14 bases aligning to TRBD2. This CDR3 has 16 residues. With 1 base clipped from V and 8 bases from J, the junction kept 4 bases outside the gene matches. Germline V gene sequence: CDR1 SGHNT, CDR2 YENEEA.

The chain joins TRBV9 to TRBJ2-7; perhaps TRBD1 as D (6 bases). CDR1 is SGDLS and CDR2 is YYNGEE in the germline V gene. The CDR3 is 14 residues long. Trimming removed 3 bases from V and 0 bases from J, with 10 bases in between. The CDR3 spells CASSDGQSSYEQYF. In nucleotides, the CDR3 is TGTGCCAGCAGCGACGGACAGAGCTCCTACGAGCAGTACTTC. Combining the CDR3 with reference TRBV9 and TRBJ2-7 gives the whole variable domain DSGVTQTPKHLITATGQRVTLRCSPRSGDLSVYWYQQSLDQGLQFLIQYYNGEERAKGNILERFSAQQFPDLHSELNLSSLELGDSALYFCASSDGQSSYEQYFGPGTRLTVT.

V and J are TRBV10-2 and TRBJ1-6; 7 bases agree with TRBD1. CDR1 and CDR2 (germline): WSHSY, SAAADI. After removal of 6 bases from V and 7 bases from J, the junction contained 0 bases not matched to a gene. This CDR3 has 12 amino acids. This CDR3 reads CASRDRNSPLHF. The CDR3 coding sequence is TGCGCCAGCAGGGACAGGAATTCACCCCTCCACTTT.

This clone has a single count. The gene calls are TRBV14 and TRBJ1-1; D unclear. The CDR3 is 12 residues long. Germline V CDR1 and CDR2: SGHDN, FVKESK. Trimming stripped 3 bases from V and 9 bases from J, with 11 bases between. The CDR3 spells CASSQSRAKAFF. CDR3 nucleotides: TGTGCCAGCAGCCAGTCGAGGGCTAAAGCTTTCTTT.

The rearrangement joins TRBV5-4 to TRBJ2-1; 13 bases are shared with TRBD2. With V trimmed by 3 bases and J by 8 bases, 8 bases remained unmatched. Germline V gene lookup returns CDR1 SGHNT and CDR2 YYREEE (reference sequence). This CDR3 comprises 16 residues. The DNA of the CDR3 is TGTGCCAGCAGCTGGCAGACTAGCGGGAGGCCCCATGAGCAGTTCTTC. Its protein product is CASSWQTSGRPHEQFF.

The chain recombines TRBV28 with TRBJ2-4; 12 bases are a match to TRBD2. This CDR3 region has 15 residues. V dropped 2 bases and J dropped 5; count of bases not matched to a gene: 1. The V gene's germline CDR1 is MDHEN and CDR2 SYDVKM. The CDR3 DNA reads as TGTGCCAGCAGTTTACTAGCGGGAGGGGAAAACATTCAGTACTTC. Translation: CASSLLAGGENIQYF.

The CDR3 reads CASSFRGDYEKLFF. In nucleotides, the CDR3 is TGTGCCAGCAGTTTTCGGGGGGACTATGAAAAACTGTTTTTT. This chain joins TRBV27 and TRBJ1-4; D perhaps matches TRBD1 (5 bases). The germline V gene encodes CDR1 MNHEY and CDR2 SMNVEV (reference sequence). V shed 3 bases and J shed 6 bases, with 11 bases lying between them. This CDR3 region has 14 residues.

The genes are TRBV5-6 and TRBJ1-1; possibly TRBD1 for D (5 bases). V lost 0 bases, J lost 0 bases, and 9 bases lay in between. The CDR3 length is 15 residues. Germline V gene lookup returns CDR1 SGHDT and CDR2 YYEEEE. The CDR3 DNA reads TGTGCCAGCAGCTTGGTGGGGGTCCTGAACACTGAAGCTTTCTTT. Translation gives CASSLVGVLNTEAFF.

The chain combines TRBV5-1 with TRBJ2-1; TRBD2 agrees at 9 bases. Losses at the gene ends were 4 bases for V and 1 base for J; bases not matched to a gene: 6. CDR1 is SGHRS, CDR2 YFSETQ, per germline. The CDR3 runs to 16 residues. CDR3 loop: CASSEYSGGSYNEQFF. CDR3 in DNA: TGCGCCAGCAGCGAATATAGCGGGGGTTCCTACAATGAGCAGTTCTTC.

The CDR3 here is CAWSVDGRTEAFF. Written as DNA, the CDR3 is TGTGCCTGGAGTGTGGATGGGCGGACTGAAGCTTTCTTT. This sequence joins TRBV30 and TRBJ1-1; D is ambiguous. This CDR3 has 13 residues. Germline assignment: CDR1 GTSNPN and CDR2 SVGIG (reference sequence). With 0 bases removed from V and 5 bases from J, the gap between germline ends came to 10 bases.

This chain connects TRBV11-3 to TRBJ2-3; D not certain. The V and J ends lost 0 bases and 0 bases respectively, with 10 bases between them. Germline assignment: CDR1 SGHNT and CDR2 YENEEA. This CDR3 spans 16 amino acids. CDR3 nucleotides: TGTGCCAGCAGCTTAGAGGGCAGACCAAGCACAGATACGCAGTATTTT. Encoded protein: CASSLEGRPSTDTQYF.

This clone was picked up a small number of times. The rearrangement joins TRBV6-4 to TRBJ2-3; no reliable D call. CDR3 length: 15 amino acids. V was pared by 6 bases and J by 1 base, with 14 bases between. Germline CDR1 is MRHNA and CDR2 is SNTAGT. CDR3 nucleotide sequence: TGTGCCAGCAGCAGACAAGCTGGGGGCACAGATACGCAGTATTTT. Translated: CASSRQAGGTDTQYF.

A remark on this clone: The junction and the germline gene differ at one end; a read error may be behind it. This sequence joins TRBV27 and TRBJ2-7, with D possibly being TRBD2 (5 bases). Germline CDR1 is MNHEY and CDR2 is SMNVEV (reference sequence). The CDR3 contains 15 residues. DNA for the CDR3: TGTGCCAGCAGTTTCCTCGGCGGGCTCTCCTACGGGCAGTACTTC. This translates into CASSFLGGLSYGQYF.

The CDR3 sequence is CASSGGQGPEQYF. CDR3 bases: TGTGCCAGCAGCGGGGGACAGGGGCCCGAGCAGTACTTC. The V call is TRBV7-9, the J call TRBJ2-7, with 10 bases that match TRBD1. Trimming removed 5 bases from V and 6 bases from J; junction bases left unmatched: 4. The CDR3 has 13 residues. Germline loops: CDR1 SEHNR, CDR2 FQNEAQ (reference sequence).

The rearrangement joins TRBV4-2 to TRBJ1-5, with 9 bases aligning to TRBD1. J gave up 4 bases and V 2 bases, and 6 bases lay outside the gene matches. The CDR3 totals 16 residues. Germline lookup yields CDR1 LGHNA and CDR2 YNFKEQ. CDR3 region: CASSQTRGTGNQPQHF. The DNA for the CDR3 is TGTGCCAGCAGCCAAACCCGAGGGACAGGGAATCAGCCCCAGCATTTT.

The chain joins TRBV6-1 to TRBJ2-3; no firm D call. V gave up 6 bases and J gave up 0 bases, with 7 bases separating them. Germline V gene sequence: CDR1 MNHNS, CDR2 SASEGT. This CDR3 spans 13 amino acids. CDR3 sequence reads: CASRYQSTDTQYF. DNA for the CDR3: TGTGCCAGCAGGTACCAGAGCACAGATACGCAGTATTTT.

The gene calls are TRBV28 and TRBJ2-2; 7 bases fit TRBD1. The CDR3 runs to 13 residues. V was clipped by 6 bases and J by 6 bases; unmatched bases: 4. Germline V CDR1 and CDR2: MDHEN, SYDVKM. For the CDR3, the DNA is TGTGCCAGCAGACAGACAGGGCCCGGGGAGCTGTTTTTT. Translating it yields CASRQTGPGELFF.

V usage is TRBV27 and J usage is TRBJ2-3; D is perhaps TRBD2 (6 bases). The CDR3 spans 15 residues. Trimming pared 3 bases from V and 2 bases from J, leaving 12 bases between. Germline V gives CDR1 MNHEY, CDR2 SMNVEV (reference sequence). CDR3 sequence: CASSFWRDPTDTQYF. As DNA, the CDR3 is TGTGCCAGCAGTTTCTGGCGGGACCCCACAGATACGCAGTATTTT.

The chain is built from TRBV5-1 and TRBJ1-3, with TRBD1 as a possible D gene (6 bases). The CDR3 sequence is 13 residues long. The V and J ends lost 6 bases and 4 bases respectively, with 11 bases between them. The germline CDR1 and CDR2 sequences are SGHRS and YFSETQ. CDR3 region: CASNPGDGNTIYF. The CDR3 bases are TGCGCCAGCAACCCAGGGGACGGAAACACCATATATTTT.

The DNA for the CDR3 is TGTGCCAGCAGTTCAAAAGCGGAAAGCTCCTACGAGCAGTACTTC. This gives the protein CASSSKAESSYEQYF. The chain joins TRBV27 to TRBJ2-7, with TRBD2 as a possible D gene (5 bases). CDR1 and CDR2 from the germline V gene are MNHEY and SMNVEV (reference sequence). V was shortened by 4 bases and J by 0 bases, with 13 bases between the two germline ends. This CDR3 region has 15 residues.

This chain links TRBV15 with TRBJ1-2, with D possibly being TRBD1 (5 bases). CDR3 length equals 15 residues. Per germline, CDR1 LNHNV and CDR2 YYDKDF (reference sequence). The germline V and J ends were trimmed by 0 bases and 8 bases, with 16 bases remaining between them. The CDR3 nucleotides read TGTGCCACCAGCAGAGATCAGGCTGGGGGTGGGGGCTACACCTTC. Translating gives CATSRDQAGGGGYTF.

The chain employs TRBV6-1 and TRBJ2-7; TRBD2 matches 9 bases. CDR1 and CDR2 (germline): MNHNS, SASEGT. Trimming at V came to 6 bases and at J to 2 bases, leaving 2 bases not matched to a gene. This CDR3 has 13 amino acids. As DNA, the CDR3 is TGTGCCAGCAGCATAGCGGGAGCCTACGAGCAGTACTTC. It encodes CASSIAGAYEQYF.

The rearrangement joins TRBV6-1 to TRBJ2-2; D perhaps matches TRBD1 (6 bases). Deletions cut 4 bases from V and 3 bases from J, with 6 bases between. From germline, CDR1 is MNHNS and CDR2 SASEGT. The CDR3 spans 13 residues. DNA of the CDR3: TGTGCCAGCAGTGGACAGGACACCGGGGAGCTGTTTTTT. Amino acid sequence: CASSGQDTGELFF.

The chain employs TRBV5-1 and TRBJ2-2; D is uncertain. The length of the CDR3 is 13 residues. V was cut by 3 bases and J by 2 bases, with 5 bases left in between. The V gene's germline CDR1 is SGHRS and CDR2 YFSETQ. The CDR3 bases are TGCGCCAGCAGCTACAGTAACACCGGGGAGCTGTTTTTT. This encodes CASSYSNTGELFF.

The genes are TRBV30 and TRBJ1-2; D is unresolved. The CDR3 is 13 residues long. The germline CDR1 and CDR2 sequences are GTSNPN and SVGIG (reference sequence). V lost 2 bases, J lost 5 bases, and 12 bases lay in between. The DNA for the CDR3 is TGTGCCTGGAGTTCGACCCCCTCGTATGGCTACACCTTC. Translation: CAWSSTPSYGYTF.

The V and J genes are TRBV7-3 and TRBJ2-1; D possibly corresponds to TRBD2 (5 bases). V was pared by 5 bases and J by 6 bases, with 8 bases between. This CDR3 is built from 12 residues. CDR1 SGHTA and CDR2 FQGTGA come from the germline V gene. The CDR3 sequence: CASSPDSNEQFF. CDR3 nucleotide sequence: TGTGCCAGCAGCCCGGACTCCAATGAGCAGTTCTTC. Combining the CDR3 with reference TRBV7-3 and TRBJ2-1 gives the whole variable domain GAGVSQTPSNKVTEKGKYVELRCDPISGHTALYWYRQSLGQGPEFLIYFQGTGAADDSGLPNDRFFAVRPEGSVSTLKIQRTERGDSAVYLCASSPDSNEQFFGPGTRLTVL.

This chain joins TRBV7-9 and TRBJ2-5; D may be TRBD2 (6 bases). This CDR3 contains 12 residues. The germline CDR1 and CDR2 sequences are SEHNR and FQNEAQ (reference sequence). Trimming removed 4 bases at V and 11 bases at J, with 14 bases between. The CDR3 sequence is CASSSGLREQYF. In DNA, the CDR3 is TGTGCCAGCAGCTCGGGACTTCGAGAGCAGTACTTC.

The chain employs TRBV7-8 and TRBJ2-7; weak D call: TRBD2 (5 bases). V shed 5 bases and J shed 2 bases, with 13 bases lying between them. The germline CDR1 and CDR2 sequences are SGHVS and FQNEAQ. CDR3 length: 14 residues. The CDR3 spells CASSQNSGTYEQYF. The CDR3 nucleotides read TGTGCCAGCAGCCAAAATTCCGGGACCTACGAGCAGTACTTC.

The chain recombines TRBV5-6 with TRBJ1-3; D unresolved. This CDR3 has 17 residues. CDR1 and CDR2 (germline): SGHDT, YYEEEE. V lost 0 bases and J 6 bases, leaving 19 bases between the germline ends. CDR3 coding DNA: TGTGCCAGCAGCTTGGCGGCCCCGGACTTTCCGGAAAACACCATATATTTT. Amino acids: CASSLAAPDFPENTIYF.

The chain uses TRBV11-2 and TRBJ2-7; D remains unclear. V lost 1 base, J lost 5 bases, and 12 bases lay in between. The CDR3 length is 14 residues. Germline V gene sequence: CDR1 SGHAT, CDR2 FQNNGV. CDR3 DNA: TGTGCCAGCAGCTTAGGAGGTGTCAATCACGAGCAGTACTTC. It specifies CASSLGGVNHEQYF.